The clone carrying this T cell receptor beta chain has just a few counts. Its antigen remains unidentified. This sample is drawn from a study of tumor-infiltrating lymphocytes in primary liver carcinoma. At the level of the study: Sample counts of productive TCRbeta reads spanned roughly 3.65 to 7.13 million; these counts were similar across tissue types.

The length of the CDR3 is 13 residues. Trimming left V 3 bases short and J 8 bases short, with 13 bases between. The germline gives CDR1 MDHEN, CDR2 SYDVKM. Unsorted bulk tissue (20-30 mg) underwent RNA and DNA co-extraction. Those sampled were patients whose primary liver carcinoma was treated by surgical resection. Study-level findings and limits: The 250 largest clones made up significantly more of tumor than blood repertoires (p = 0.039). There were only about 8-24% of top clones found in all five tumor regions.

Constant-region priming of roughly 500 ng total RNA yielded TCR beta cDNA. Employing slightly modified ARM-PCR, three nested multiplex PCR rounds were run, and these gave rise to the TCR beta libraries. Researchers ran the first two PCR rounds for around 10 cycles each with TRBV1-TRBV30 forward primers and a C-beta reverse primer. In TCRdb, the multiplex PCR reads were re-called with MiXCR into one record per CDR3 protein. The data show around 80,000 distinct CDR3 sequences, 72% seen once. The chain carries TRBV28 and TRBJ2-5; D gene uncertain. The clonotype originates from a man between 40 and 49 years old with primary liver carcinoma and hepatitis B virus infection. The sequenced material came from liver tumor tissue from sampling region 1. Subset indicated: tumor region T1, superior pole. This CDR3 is CASSFPAPGTQYF. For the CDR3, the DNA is TGTGCCAGCAGTTTCCCAGCCCCCGGCACCCAGTACTTC. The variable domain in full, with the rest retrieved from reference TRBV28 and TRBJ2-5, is DVKVTQSSRYLVKRTGEKVFLECVQDMDHENMFWYRQDPGLGLRLIYFSYDVKMKEKGDIPEGYSVSREKKERFSLILESASTNQTSMYLCASSFPAPGTQYFGPGTRLLVL.